This TCR beta chain was sequenced during a study of blood T cell repertoires in COVID-19. The wider study: The samples span acute and convalescent COVID-19 from the United States, Italy and Spain. Sources were T cells, B-cell-depleted T cells, or PBMCs; the material itself was cDNA or gDNA.

Per the study methods: The authors estimated nucleated cell counts from reference gene primer amplification. Data came from immunoSEQ multiplex PCR; TCRdb stores just in-frame clones and leaves some out. The DNA gave D and trimming, while V, J and clone size come from that table. The sample lists 50,000 to 65,000 clones, about 86% seen once, with roughly 6% in the top ten. Germline-derived CDR1 and CDR2 are SGHRS and YFSETQ. The CDR3 runs to 13 residues. Trimming took 2 bases from V and 5 from J, leaving 8 bases between them. The sample consisted of peripheral blood. This chain uses TRBV5-1 with TRBJ1-5; D possibly corresponds to TRBD1 (5 bases). This receptor was identified in a human donor in a cohort sampled during active COVID-19. In nucleotides, the CDR3 is TGCGCCAGCAGCTTAGACAGCGATCAGCCCCAGCATTTT. This encodes CASSLDSDQPQHF. Using reference TRBV5-1 and TRBJ1-5 for the parts outside the CDR3, the full variable domain is KAGVTQTPRYLIKTRGQQVTLSCSPISGHRSVSWYQQTPGQGLQFLFEYFSETQRNKGNFPGRFSGRQFSNSRSEMNVSTLELGDSALYLCASSLDSDQPQHFGDGTRLSIL.